What follows is one T cell receptor beta chain and its context. Its target is not known. The data belong to a study of T cells in Graves' hyperthyroidism and ophthalmopathy. Template material for amplifying TCR beta CDR3 regions consisted of RNA transcripts. The TCR CDR3 first-round RT-PCR relied on the HTBI primer set. Each CDR3 protein gets one entry after TCRdb re-called the multiplex PCR reads with MiXCR. The data show fewer than 250,000 distinct CDR3 sequences, about a sixth seen once. CDR3 length: 14 amino acids. Germline-derived CDR1 and CDR2 are SGHTS and YDEGEE. The V segment lost 2 bases and the J segment 9 bases; nucleotides outside the gene matches: 6. Study findings and constraints: Onset of ophthalmopathy came a median approximately 6.5 months after the model predicted it.

The chain joins TRBV5-8 to TRBJ1-5; 9 bases align to TRBD1. This sequence was found in a woman under 30 with Graves' ophthalmopathy. What was sequenced was blood. The CDR3 is CASSLGTGHRPQHF. CDR3 coding DNA: TGTGCCAGCAGCTTAGGGACAGGGCATCGGCCCCAGCATTTT.